A single T cell receptor (beta chain) is shown here with its context. The sample contains more than one DNA sequence encoding this CDR3. This entry is derived from a study of shared clonotypes between healthy human individuals. The CDR3 extends over 12 amino acids. Trimming shortened V by 3 bases and J by 5 bases, and 5 bases separated the two germline ends. Germline loops: CDR1 KGHSH, CDR2 LQKENI. TCRdb keeps only in-frame clones here, not all; method: immunoSEQ multiplex PCR. The sample contains 2,500,000 or so clones, roughly nine tenths of which appear only once. Sequences were obtained from naive CD4+ T cells sorted from blood. Subset given: CD45RA+ positively selected. The genes are TRBV18 and TRBJ1-5, with D uncertain. The clonotype originates from a young man in good health. The CDR3: CASSPRDQPQHF. CDR3 sequence (DNA): TGTGCCAGCTCACCTAGGGATCAGCCCCAGCATTTT. Variable domain in full (rest from reference TRBV18 and TRBJ1-5): NAGVMQNPRHLVRRRGQEARLRCSPMKGHSHVYWYRQLPEEGLKFMVYLQKENIIDESGMPKERFSAEFPKEGPSILRIQQVVRGDSAAYFCASSPRDQPQHFGDGTRLSIL.